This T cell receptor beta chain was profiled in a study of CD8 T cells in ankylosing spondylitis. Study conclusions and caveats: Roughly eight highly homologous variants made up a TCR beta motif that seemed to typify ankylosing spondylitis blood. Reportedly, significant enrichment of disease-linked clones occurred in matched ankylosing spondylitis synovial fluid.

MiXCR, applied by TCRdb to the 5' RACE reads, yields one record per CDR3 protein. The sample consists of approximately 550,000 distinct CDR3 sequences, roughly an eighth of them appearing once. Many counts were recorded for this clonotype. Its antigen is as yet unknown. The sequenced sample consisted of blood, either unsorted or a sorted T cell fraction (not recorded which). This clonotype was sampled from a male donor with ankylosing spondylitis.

The CDR3 loop reads CATSRDVRVSQPQHF. The CDR3 DNA reads TGTGCCACCAGCAGAGATGTAAGGGTTTCTCAGCCCCAGCATTTT. The chain carries TRBV15 and TRBJ1-5; D unresolved. The CDR3 length is 15 residues. V lost 0 bases and J 6 bases, leaving 12 bases between the germline ends. Germline V gene sequence: CDR1 LNHNV, CDR2 YYDKDF (reference sequence).